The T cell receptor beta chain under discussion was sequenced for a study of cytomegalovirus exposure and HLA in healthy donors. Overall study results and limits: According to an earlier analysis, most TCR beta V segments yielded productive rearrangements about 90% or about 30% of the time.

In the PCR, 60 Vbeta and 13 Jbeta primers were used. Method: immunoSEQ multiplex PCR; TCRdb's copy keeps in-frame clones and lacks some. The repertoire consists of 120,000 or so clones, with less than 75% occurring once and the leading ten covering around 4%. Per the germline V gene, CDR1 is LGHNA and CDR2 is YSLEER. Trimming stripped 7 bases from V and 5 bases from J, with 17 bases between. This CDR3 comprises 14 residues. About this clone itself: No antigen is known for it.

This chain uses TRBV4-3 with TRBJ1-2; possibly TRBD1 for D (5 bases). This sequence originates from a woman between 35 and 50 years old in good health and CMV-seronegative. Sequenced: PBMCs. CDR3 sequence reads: CASTARGGEYGYTF. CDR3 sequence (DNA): TGCGCCAGCACGGCACGGGGGGGAGAGTATGGCTACACCTTC.